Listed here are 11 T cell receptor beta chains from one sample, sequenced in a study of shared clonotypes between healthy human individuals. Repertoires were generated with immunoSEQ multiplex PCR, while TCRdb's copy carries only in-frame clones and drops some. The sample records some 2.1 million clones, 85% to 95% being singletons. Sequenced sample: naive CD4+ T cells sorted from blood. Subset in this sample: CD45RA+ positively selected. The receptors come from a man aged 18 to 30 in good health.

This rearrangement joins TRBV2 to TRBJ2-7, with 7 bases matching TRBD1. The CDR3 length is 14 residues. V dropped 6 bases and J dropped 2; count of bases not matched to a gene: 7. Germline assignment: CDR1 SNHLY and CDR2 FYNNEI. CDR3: CASRIDRAPYEQYF. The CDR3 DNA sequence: TGTGCCAGCAGAATAGACAGGGCCCCCTACGAGCAGTACTTC.

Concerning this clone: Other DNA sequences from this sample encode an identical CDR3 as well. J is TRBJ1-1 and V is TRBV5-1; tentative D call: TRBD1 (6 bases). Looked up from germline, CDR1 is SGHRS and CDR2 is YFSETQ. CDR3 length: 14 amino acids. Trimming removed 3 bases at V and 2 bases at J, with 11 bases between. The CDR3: CASSSGTLNTEAFF. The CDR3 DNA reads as TGCGCCAGCAGCTCCGGGACACTTAACACTGAAGCTTTCTTT.

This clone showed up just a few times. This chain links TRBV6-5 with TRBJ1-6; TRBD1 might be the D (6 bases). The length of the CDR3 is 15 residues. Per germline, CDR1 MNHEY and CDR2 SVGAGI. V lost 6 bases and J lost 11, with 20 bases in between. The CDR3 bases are TGTGCCAGCAGCCGAGGGACACCCGGGGATCCACCCCTCCACTTT. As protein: CASSRGTPGDPPLHF.

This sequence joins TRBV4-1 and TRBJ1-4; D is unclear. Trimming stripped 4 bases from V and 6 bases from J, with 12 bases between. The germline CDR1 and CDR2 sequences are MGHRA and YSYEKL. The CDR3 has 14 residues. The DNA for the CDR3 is TGCGCCAGCAGCCTCATCGAGAGGGATGAAAAACTGTTTTTT. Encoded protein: CASSLIERDEKLFF.

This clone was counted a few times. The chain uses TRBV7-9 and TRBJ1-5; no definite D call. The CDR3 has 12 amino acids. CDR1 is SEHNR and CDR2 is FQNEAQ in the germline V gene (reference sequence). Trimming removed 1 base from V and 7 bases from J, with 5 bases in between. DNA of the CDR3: TGTGCCAGCAGCTTAGGGACCCAGCCCCAGCATTTT. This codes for CASSLGTQPQHF.

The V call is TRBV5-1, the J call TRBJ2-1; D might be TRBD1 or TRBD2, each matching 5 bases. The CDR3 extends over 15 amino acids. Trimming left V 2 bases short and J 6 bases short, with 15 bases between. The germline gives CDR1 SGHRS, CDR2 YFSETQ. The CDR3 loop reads CASSFLSDGTNEQFF. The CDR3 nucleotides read TGCGCCAGCAGCTTCCTTTCGGACGGGACCAATGAGCAGTTCTTC.

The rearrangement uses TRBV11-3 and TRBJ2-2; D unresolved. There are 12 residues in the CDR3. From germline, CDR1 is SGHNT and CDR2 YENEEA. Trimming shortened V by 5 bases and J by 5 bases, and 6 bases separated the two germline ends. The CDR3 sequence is CASSHRTGELFF. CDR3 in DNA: TGTGCCAGCAGCCACCGTACCGGGGAGCTGTTTTTT.

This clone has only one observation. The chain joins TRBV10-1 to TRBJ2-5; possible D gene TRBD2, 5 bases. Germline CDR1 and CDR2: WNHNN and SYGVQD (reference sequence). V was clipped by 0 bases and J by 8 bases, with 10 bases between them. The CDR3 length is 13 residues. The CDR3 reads CASSESIRGTQYF. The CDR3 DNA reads TGCGCCAGCAGTGAGTCTATTCGGGGTACCCAGTACTTC.

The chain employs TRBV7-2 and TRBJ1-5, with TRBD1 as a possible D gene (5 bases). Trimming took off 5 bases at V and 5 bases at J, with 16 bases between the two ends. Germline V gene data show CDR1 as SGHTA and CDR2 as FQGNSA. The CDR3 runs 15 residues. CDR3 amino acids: CASSEAPGSYQPQHF. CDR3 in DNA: TGTGCCAGCAGCGAGGCCCCAGGGAGCTATCAGCCCCAGCATTTT. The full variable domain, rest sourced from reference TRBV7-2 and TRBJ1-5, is GAGVSQSPSNKVTEKGKDVELRCDPISGHTALYWYRQSLGQGLEFLIYFQGNSAPDKSGLPSDRFSAERTGGSVSTLTIQRTQQEDSAVYLCASSEAPGSYQPQHFGDGTRLSIL.

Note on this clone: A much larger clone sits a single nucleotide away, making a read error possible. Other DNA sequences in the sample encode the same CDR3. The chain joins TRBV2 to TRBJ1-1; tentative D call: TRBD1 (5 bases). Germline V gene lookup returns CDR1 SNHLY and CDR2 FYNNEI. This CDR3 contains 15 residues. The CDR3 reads CASRGRDSGNTEAFF. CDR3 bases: TGTGCCAGCAGGGGGCGAGATTCGGGAAACACTGAAGCTTTCTTC.

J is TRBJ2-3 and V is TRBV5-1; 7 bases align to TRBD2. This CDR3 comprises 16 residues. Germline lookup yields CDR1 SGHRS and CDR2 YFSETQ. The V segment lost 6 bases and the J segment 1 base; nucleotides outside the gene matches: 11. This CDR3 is CASTRPGRDGTDTQYF. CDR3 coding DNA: TGCGCCAGCACGAGGCCAGGGAGGGACGGCACAGATACGCAGTATTTT. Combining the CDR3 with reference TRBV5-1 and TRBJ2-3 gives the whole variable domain KAGVTQTPRYLIKTRGQQVTLSCSPISGHRSVSWYQQTPGQGLQFLFEYFSETQRNKGNFPGRFSGRQFSNSRSEMNVSTLELGDSALYLCASTRPGRDGTDTQYFGPGTRLTVL.